The rows below give T cell receptor beta chains drawn from one sample of a study of blood T cells in healthy people across ages. TCRdb re-analysed the 5' RACE reads in MiXCR, keeping a single row per CDR3 protein. Of 550,000 to 800,000 distinct CDR3 sequences in the sample, roughly 20% are singletons; the top ten hold roughly 3.9%. The material sequenced was blood. These receptors all come from a man aged 65-85 years in good health. Each CDR3 is given with its conserved first and last residue. The order of the fields is clone size, V gene, J gene, D gene, CDR3 DNA, CDR3 protein. D genes are given only for firm matches. For some rows the clone size is stated as once, few or many, or as a class when expanded; others skip it.

>few|TRBV5-1|TRBJ2-5|TRBD2
TGCGCCTGCAGCAGACGACTAGCGGGGGAAGAGACCCAGTACTTC
CACSRRLAGEETQYF
>many|TRBV11-2|TRBJ1-1|NA
TGTGCCAGCAGCTTTCGATCCGAAGCTTTCTTT
CASSFRSEAFF
>many|TRBV20-1|TRBJ2-2|TRBD1
TGCAGTGCTCGGACAGGGAACACCGGGGAGCTGTTTTTT
CSARTGNTGELFF
>NA|TRBV20-1|TRBJ2-1|NA
TGCAGTGCTAGAGATGGCGCCTCGGGTACCTACAATGAGCAGTTCTTC
CSARDGASGTYNEQFF
>NA|TRBV6-1|TRBJ2-7|TRBD2
TGTGCCAGCAGTCCGGGACTAGCGGGAGTAAAGGACGAGCAGTACTTC
CASSPGLAGVKDEQYF
>few|TRBV15|TRBJ1-2|NA
TGTGCCACCAGCAAGGAGGGGGACTTCTATGGCTACACCTTC
CATSKEGDFYGYTF
>few|TRBV14|TRBJ2-3|TRBD2
TGTGCCAGCAGCCAAGTTGGTAGCGGGAGTCCAGATACGCAGTATTTT
CASSQVGSGSPDTQYF
>many|TRBV27|TRBJ2-1|NA
TGTGCCAGCAGTCGGTTGGGCTACAATGAGCAGTTCTTC
CASSRLGYNEQFF
>few|TRBV28|TRBJ2-3|TRBD1
TGTGCCAGCAGTTCCGCCTGGGACAGGGGGGCAGATACGCAGTATTTT
CASSSAWDRGADTQYF
>few|TRBV2|TRBJ2-2|TRBD1
TGTGCCAGCAGTATGACAGGGCCGGACACCGGGGAGCTGTTTTTT
CASSMTGPDTGELFF
>NA|TRBV5-6|TRBJ1-1|NA
TGTGCCAGCAGCCCGCCGGGACGGAACACTGAAGCTTTCTTT
CASSPPGRNTEAFF
>many|TRBV6-9|TRBJ2-7|NA
TGTGCCAACCCCCTCGTAGTTTGCCCCTACTACGAGCAGTACTTC
CANPLVVCPYYEQYF
>NA|TRBV27|TRBJ2-3|TRBD2
TGTGCCAGCAGTTTAATACTAGCGGGCTCAAAAAGGGCAGATACGCAGTATTTT
CASSLILAGSKRADTQYF
>NA|TRBV6-2/TRBV6-3|TRBJ1-5|TRBD1
TGTGCCAGCAGTTATGATGGACAGGGGAGTCTTAGCAATCAGCCCCAGCATTTT
CASSYDGQGSLSNQPQHF
>few|TRBV28|TRBJ2-2|NA
TGTGCCAGCAGTTCGCCCGGCAGGGCGAACACCGGGGAGCTGTTTTTT
CASSSPGRANTGELFF
>few|TRBV9|TRBJ1-4|TRBD1
TGTGCCAGCAGCGTAGGTACGGACAGGGCTGAAAAACTGTTTTTT
CASSVGTDRAEKLFF
>NA|TRBV5-1|TRBJ2-7|TRBD1
TGCGCCAGCAGCGTGGGGATGCGGACAGGGAACGAGCAGTACTTC
CASSVGMRTGNEQYF
>NA|TRBV7-8|TRBJ2-1|NA
TGTGCCAGCAGCTTAATCCAGGGGGCTAGCGGGTACAATGAGCAGTTCTTC
CASSLIQGASGYNEQFF